Here is one T cell receptor beta chain with its context. Study processing details: Using reference gene primer amplification, nucleated cell counts were estimated. The assay was immunoSEQ multiplex PCR, and TCRdb's table has in-frame clones only and misses some. V, J and clone size reflect that table, while D and trimming were determined from the DNA. The data show roughly 89,000 clones, with roughly 78% seen just once and 9% to 12% held by the top ten. The entry originates in a study of blood T cell repertoires in COVID-19. The length of the CDR3 is 11 residues. Germline loops: CDR1 SGHDT, CDR2 YYEEEE. The V gene lost 0 bases and the J gene lost 8 bases, with 5 bases spanning the gap.

The source is a woman aged 70-85 years with acute or convalescent COVID-19. The chain is built from TRBV5-6 and TRBJ1-2; no definite D call. Sequencing was carried out using peripheral blood. The CDR3 DNA sequence: TGTGCCAGCAGCTTGGCAGAAGGCTACACCTTC. Translation: CASSLAEGYTF. Variable domain in full (rest from reference TRBV5-6 and TRBJ1-2): DAGVTQSPTHLIKTRGQQVTLRCSPKSGHDTVSWYQQALGQGPQFIFQYYEEEERQRGNFPDRFSGHQFPNYSSELNVNALLLGDSALYLCASSLAEGYTFGSGTRLTVV.